The source of this T cell receptor (beta chain) is a study of response to subunit inactivated influenza vaccine listed by TCRdb under 2018. Background for the entire study: Deep quantitative profiling of the T cell receptor repertoire was used in the study to follow responses to a trivalent subunit inactivated influenza vaccine.

This clonotype has just a few counts. What this receptor recognizes is not known. The sample holds no much larger clone one base away, and base qualities are not on file. Paper-wide results and their limitations: It was suggested by the authors that each seasonal influenza vaccination may recruit only a limited number of new T cells.

CDR1 is given as SGHRS and CDR2 as YFSETQ, both from the germline V gene. V is reduced by 4 bases and J by 2 bases, leaving a spacing of 23 bases between them. Counted from cysteine to phenylalanine, this CDR3 has 18 amino acids. Only CDR3 DNA remains: 54 bases, in frame from the first base. The library relied on RT-PCR. TCRdb shows the sequencer as Illumina HiSeq 2500. Using fastp at Q25 and MiXCR, TCRdb reprocessed the public reads and kept productive beta chains. A single entry per CDR3 protein holds the most common genes and DNA from its merged rows. The sample has 150,000 or so distinct CDR3 sequences on record, around 11% of them singletons. The ten largest clones represent roughly a third of the sample.

The V gene is TRBV5-1 and the J gene is TRBJ2-3; no confident D gene assignment can be made. This receptor was identified in a man between 50 and 75 years old who received an inactivated influenza vaccine. Donor details come from another sample of the same person, matched by shared clones. The input for sequencing was CD8+ T cells sorted from PBMCs, taken about 24 months after vaccination. The sequenced DNA: TGCGCCAGCAGCACCACACCCTGGGGAACCCCAATCACAGATACGCAGTATTTT. This gives the protein CASSTTPWGTPITDTQYF.